Sequencing of this T cell receptor (beta chain) was carried out in a study of CD8+ T cells in alopecia areata. Study-wide context: Administration of oral tofacitinib to treated patients was at 5 to 10 mg twice daily. Overall study results and limits: Mice showed TCR sharing more clearly than patients did, possibly owing to HLA.

As for this clone: What it binds is not known.

Germline V gene sequence: CDR1 SQVTM, CDR2 ANQGSEA. This CDR3 region has 16 residues. The V and J ends lost 2 bases and 4 bases respectively, with 17 bases between them. CD4+ and CD8+ T cells were sorted from PBMCs. Once RNA had been extracted, it was reverse transcribed into cDNA to act as the sequencing template. Assay used: immunoSEQ multiplex PCR; TCRdb lists only in-frame clones, some missing. The sample includes 150,000 or so clones, roughly 50% of them seen just once. The sequencing sample was made of CD4+ T cells sorted from blood. This TCR was sampled from a human donor with alopecia areata. The chain links TRBV29-1 to TRBJ2-2, with D maybe TRBD2 (6 bases). This chain's CDR3 is CSVETLGGLSTGELFF. DNA of the CDR3: TGCAGCGTTGAAACGTTAGGAGGGCTCAGCACCGGGGAGCTGTTTTTT.